These 5 T cell receptor beta chains were sequenced from one sample in a study of T cells in women clearing cervical HPV infection. Clones were read by immunoSEQ multiplex PCR, and TCRdb kept only the in-frame ones, dropping some. This sample contains roughly 22,000 clones. Sample: blood buffy coat. These receptors all come from a woman between 18 and 69 years old with a cervical HPV16 infection that either progressed to CIN3+ or cleared (not recorded which).

In regard to this clone: The CDR3 end falls 3 residues outside the read, so it is completed with the germline J gene. The chain combines TRBV19 with TRBJ2-2; the match to TRBD1 covers 10 bases. Losses at the gene ends were 4 bases for V and 1 base for J; bases not matched to a gene: 3. The CDR3 runs 16 residues. Germline values: CDR1 LNHDA, CDR2 SQIVND (reference sequence). CDR3 loop: CASSTRTGGNTGELFF. The covered CDR3 bases are TGTGCCAGTAGTACAAGGACAGGGGGGAACACCGGGGAG.

A word on this clone: The DNA ends 3 residues before the CDR3 does, and the rest of the CDR3 is filled in from the germline J gene. The chain combines TRBV28 with TRBJ2-2, with TRBD2 matching over 9 bases. Germline V gives CDR1 MDHEN, CDR2 SYDVKM. The J segment lost 6 bases and the V segment lost 3 bases, leaving 11 bases of the junction unmatched. This CDR3 comprises 17 residues. CDR3 DNA, as far as it was read: TGTGCCAGCAGTTTTGTTAGCGGGAGTTTTTTGGCCGGGGAG. It is translated as CASSFVSGSFLAGE. The CDR3 in full is CASSFVSGSFLAGELFF.

As for this clone: From the germline J gene comes the end of the CDR3, since the read stops 3 residues before it. The V gene is TRBV20-1, the J gene TRBJ1-5; 9 bases are a match to TRBD1. Germline loops: CDR1 DFQATT, CDR2 SNEGSKA (reference sequence). This CDR3 has 15 amino acids. V trimming: 3 bases; J trimming: 4 bases; junction bases outside the gene matches: 7. CDR3 DNA (partial): TGCAGTGCTAGTAAAACAGGGGGCGAAAATCAGCCC. Its translation: CSASKTGGENQP. The entire CDR3 protein reads CSASKTGGENQPQHF.

As for this clone: The read falls 3 residues short of the CDR3 end, and the missing part is taken from the germline J gene. V usage is TRBV20-1 and J usage is TRBJ2-7; TRBD2 matches 8 bases. V gave up 6 bases and J gave up 5 bases; unmatched junction bases: 3. This CDR3 contains 11 residues. CDR1 DFQATT and CDR2 SNEGSKA come from the germline V gene (reference sequence). The CDR3 sequence is CSARAGDEQYF. The CDR3 DNA, read in part, is TGCAGTGCACGAGCGGGGGACGAG.

The CDR3 spells CASSDPGRRSYEQYF. Partial CDR3 DNA: TGTGCCAGCAGTGACCCAGGAAGACGTTCCTACGAG. This chain joins TRBV2 and TRBJ2-7, with D hard to call. The read ends 3 residues early relative to the CDR3; the germline J gene fills the gap. Germline lookup yields CDR1 SNHLY and CDR2 FYNNEI. Between the trimmed V and J ends, which lost 3 bases and 1 base, there was a span of 13 bases. The CDR3 spans 15 residues.